A selection of T cell receptor beta chains follows, all from one sample in a study of chemoradiotherapy in HPV16-positive cancers. The assay was immunoSEQ multiplex PCR, and TCRdb's table has in-frame clones only and misses some. The sample carries some 2,000 clones, 85% to 90% recorded once. The material sequenced was tumor tissue, taken from a patient who underwent chemoradiotherapy. These receptors were taken from a human donor with HPV-associated anogenital cancer. The CDR3 runs from the conserved cysteine through the conserved F or W. The D gene is left open where the match is weak. Size is omitted from some rows. Given values are once, few, many or a class for expanded clones.

J gene	D gene	clone size	V gene	CDR3 protein	CDR3 DNA
TRBJ1-3	NA	NA	TRBV4-1	CASSLRGVSGNTIYF	TGCGCCAGCAGCCTCCGGGGGGTTTCTGGAAACACCATATATTTT
TRBJ1-1	NA	NA	TRBV11-3	CASSLFRTTKITEAFF	TGTGCCAGCAGCTTATTCCGGACCACTAAAATCACTGAAGCTTTCTTT
TRBJ1-1	TRBD1	few	TRBV5-1	CASSWGDSSTEAFF	TGCGCCAGCAGCTGGGGGGACAGCTCCACTGAAGCTTTCTTT
TRBJ1-2	TRBD1	NA	TRBV5-1	CASSVEPGGLDGYTF	TGCGCCAGCAGCGTGGAGCCAGGGGGCCTTGATGGCTACACCTTC
TRBJ2-1	NA	NA	TRBV27	CASSIKGDEQFF	TGTGCCAGCAGTATTAAGGGGGATGAGCAGTTCTTC
TRBJ2-1	NA	NA	TRBV6-1	CASSVGFYNEQFF	TGTGCCAGCAGTGTGGGATTCTACAATGAGCAGTTCTTC
TRBJ2-7	NA	NA	TRBV28	CASSQTSTATYEQYF	TGTGCCAGCAGTCAAACCTCGACAGCCACCTACGAGCAGTACTTC
TRBJ2-7	TRBD2	NA	TRBV30	CAWGRGLAASYEQYF	TGTGCCTGGGGTCGGGGCCTAGCGGCCTCCTACGAGCAGTACTTC
TRBJ2-2	NA	once	TRBV6-1	CASSEGPEGTGELFF	TGTGCCAGCAGTGAAGGCCCTGAGGGAACCGGGGAGCTGTTTTTT
TRBJ1-6	TRBD1	NA	TRBV25-1	CASRDRGDSPLHF	TGTGCCAGCAGGGACAGGGGGGACTCACCCCTCCACTTT
TRBJ1-3	NA	NA	TRBV6-1	CASSEPGVSGNTIYF	TGTGCCAGCAGTGAACCGGGGGTCTCTGGAAACACCATATATTTT
TRBJ2-3	NA	NA	TRBV5-4	CASSLRAPTDTQYF	TGTGCCAGCAGCCTAAGGGCCCCCACAGATACGCAGTATTTT
TRBJ2-1	NA	NA	TRBV14	CASSQAVWVGQFF	TGTGCCAGCAGCCAAGCGGTATGGGTAGGGCAGTTCTTC
TRBJ1-5	NA	NA	TRBV7-3	CASSLGQGRTQHF	TGTGCCAGCAGCTTGGGCCAGGGGAGGACCCAGCATTTT
TRBJ2-3	NA	NA	TRBV5-6	CASSPLQGTQYF	TGTGCCAGCAGCCCACTACAGGGCACGCAGTATTTT
TRBJ1-6	NA	once	TRBV2	CASSDVGAANSPLHF	TGTGCCAGCAGTGACGTGGGGGCGGCGAATTCACCCCTCCACTTT
TRBJ2-3	NA	NA	TRBV2	CASSEQGWGTSTDTQYF	TGTGCCAGCAGTGAACAGGGGTGGGGAACCAGCACAGATACGCAGTATTTT
TRBJ1-2	TRBD1	NA	TRBV29-1	CSVGQGDFGYTF	TGCAGCGTTGGACAGGGGGACTTTGGCTACACCTTC
TRBJ2-2	NA	NA	TRBV7-9	CASRPSGITGELFF	TGTGCCAGCAGACCAAGTGGGATCACCGGGGAGCTGTTTTTT
TRBJ2-2	TRBD1	NA	TRBV6-6	CATTLGQGGTGELFF	TGTGCCACCACTCTGGGACAGGGTGGGACCGGGGAGCTGTTTTTT
TRBJ2-3	TRBD2	NA	TRBV4-2	CASSPGLATDTQYF	TGTGCCAGCAGCCCGGGACTAGCGACAGATACGCAGTATTTT
TRBJ2-7	TRBD1	NA	TRBV28	CASSPWTGGSYEQYF	TGTGCCAGCAGCCCGTGGACAGGGGGGAGCTACGAGCAGTACTTC
TRBJ2-3	TRBD2	NA	TRBV5-1	CASSLATSGSGDTQYF	TGCGCCAGCAGCTTGGCTACTAGCGGGTCCGGAGATACGCAGTATTTT
TRBJ2-5	NA	NA	TRBV18	CASHKGRQETQYF	TGTGCCAGCCATAAAGGACGCCAAGAGACCCAGTACTTC
TRBJ1-4	TRBD1	NA	TRBV9	CASSAHGGQGVEKLFF	TGTGCCAGCAGCGCCCACGGGGGACAGGGGGTTGAAAAACTGTTTTTT
TRBJ1-1	NA	once	TRBV7-9	CASSLGQNTEAFF	TGTGCCAGCAGCTTAGGGCAGAACACTGAAGCTTTCTTT
TRBJ1-4	NA	NA	TRBV25-1	CASSEYRGNEKLFF	TGTGCCAGCAGTGAATATCGGGGGAACGAAAAACTGTTTTTT
TRBJ2-7	TRBD2	NA	TRBV7-9	CASSISGGANEQYF	TGTGCCAGCAGCATTAGCGGGGGGGCCAACGAGCAGTACTTC
TRBJ2-7	NA	NA	TRBV13	CASSSTYVGDHEQYF	TGTGCCAGCAGTTCGACATATGTGGGGGATCACGAGCAGTACTTC
TRBJ2-5	NA	NA	TRBV6-5	CASSYGSLETQYF	TGTGCCAGCAGTTACGGCTCTTTGGAGACCCAGTACTTC
TRBJ1-1	NA	NA	TRBV4-2	CASSQDGGVFEAFF	TGTGCCAGCAGCCAAGATGGAGGTGTATTTGAAGCTTTCTTT
TRBJ2-3	NA	NA	TRBV9	CASSVDPLSGTPTDTQYF	TGTGCCAGCAGCGTAGACCCCCTAAGCGGAACTCCCACAGATACGCAGTATTTT
TRBJ2-3	TRBD2	NA	TRBV29-1	CSAQRGSTDTQYF	TGCAGCGCTCAGCGGGGGAGCACAGATACGCAGTATTTT
TRBJ2-3	TRBD1	few	TRBV6-1	CASRSGTGVRDTQYF	TGTGCCAGCAGATCGGGGACAGGGGTGAGAGATACGCAGTATTTT
TRBJ1-3	NA	few	TRBV2	CASGEGYAGNTIYF	TGTGCCAGCGGGGAGGGGTACGCTGGAAACACCATATATTTT
TRBJ1-3	NA	NA	TRBV27	CASSPAGRPPGGNTIYF	TGTGCCAGCAGTCCGGCCGGGAGGCCCCCCGGCGGAAACACCATATATTTT
TRBJ1-2	TRBD1	NA	TRBV6-5	CASSYRGQGNYGYTF	TGTGCCAGCAGTTACAGGGGACAGGGAAACTATGGCTACACCTTC